The source of this TCR beta chain is a study of CD8 T cells in Susac syndrome (dated by TCRdb to the late 2010s). Background on the whole study: Repertoire sequencing was used to test whether CD8+ T cell activation and differentiation in Susac syndrome was antigen driven.

As encoded in the germline V gene, CDR1 is MNHEY while CDR2 is SVGEGT. The CDR3 covers 13 residues, taking in both the cysteine and the phenylalanine. Only the CDR3 DNA is retained, 39 bases long and in frame from the first base. V is cut by 6 bases and J by 7 bases, and the space between the germline ends is 15 bases. RNA was extracted with the RNeasy kit and roughly 0.45 to 1 ug was reverse transcribed using random hexamers. The immunoSEQ multiplex PCR assay, which covers 54 Vbeta and 13 Jbeta segments, was used to amplify TCR beta CDR3 regions. PCR amplification bias was corrected using a synthetic template baseline for primer optimization and computational correction. From the authors' description of their analysis: Reads were annotated to V, D and J genes per IMGT and analyzed with immunoSEQ Analyzer, keeping only productive sequences. To calculate clonality, Shannon entropy was normalized by log2 of the number of productive unique sequences and then subtracted from one. For each patient and control, public and private clones were evaluated within the 100 most prevalent clones. A clone was defined as Susac-specific if it was absent from the healthy and MS cohorts, from some 1,100 published viral clones and from other ImmuneACCESS disease sequences. TCRdb's own reprocessing of the public reads used fastp at Q25 and MiXCR and kept productive beta chains. Rows are unified per CDR3 protein, each entry keeping the most common DNA and genes. Clone size and V and J calls follow TCRdb, not the original study. The sample records more than 95,000 distinct CDR3 sequences, 85% to 95% of which are singletons. The top ten constitute 0.093% of the sample.

Peripheral blood CD8+ and CD4+ T cells from healthy donors, Susac syndrome patients and multiple sclerosis patients were profiled using high-throughput TCR beta sequencing. Multiple sclerosis controls were treatment-naive patients with stable or active relapsing-remitting disease fulfilling revised McDonald criteria. Bulk CD8+ and CD4+ T cells were purified magnetically by negative isolation, whereas CD8+ TEMRA cells were enriched by FACS. Blood was collected in EDTA tubes and processed within 24 hours, with PBMCs isolated through density gradient centrifugation. PBMCs intended for TCR sequencing were cryopreserved in liquid nitrogen and thawed later in a water bath at 37 degrees C. A purity of at least 90% was achieved for sorted or isolated CD4+, CD8+ and CD8+ TEMRA cells. About this clonotype itself: The specificity of this receptor is unknown. No clone much larger than this one lies a single base away; base qualities are absent.

Study-wide findings and limitations: The number of individuals in the TCR sequencing and HLA analysis was acknowledged as relatively small.

The chain uses TRBV6-2 or TRBV6-3 and TRBJ1-2; no D gene call is confident. What was sequenced was CD4+ T cells from PBMCs. This receptor was taken from a human donor with multiple sclerosis. The DNA sequence is TGTGCCAGCAGGGGGTTACGACGTAGTGGCTACACCTTC. Its translation is CASRGLRRSGYTF.